This record looks at one T cell receptor beta chain sequence and its context. Antigen unknown. This specimen comes from a study of shared clonotypes between healthy human individuals. Assay used: immunoSEQ multiplex PCR; TCRdb lists only in-frame clones, some missing. The sample includes about 2.4 million clones, 80% to 95% seen only once; the top ten take 0.36%. General observations from the study: On the whole, naive subsets had larger estimated richness than memory subsets had.

Germline CDR1 and CDR2: SGHRS and YFSETQ. J lost 3 bases, V lost 4 bases, and 15 bases had no gene match. The CDR3 contains 17 residues. The TCR sequence derives from a man between 18 and 29 years old in good health. Some clones in this sample may be carry-over from other donors' samples. The specimen was naive CD4+ T cells from PBMCs. Subset here: CD45RA+ positively selected. The V and J genes are TRBV5-1 and TRBJ1-1; 7 positions match TRBD1. The CDR3 protein is CASSHPGRGGSDTEAFF. In DNA, the CDR3 is TGCGCCAGCAGCCACCCGGGCAGGGGGGGTTCGGACACTGAAGCTTTCTTT.